This T cell receptor beta chain was found in a study of immune evolution from preneoplasia to lung adenocarcinoma. Details on this clone: What it binds is not known.

Data came from immunoSEQ multiplex PCR; TCRdb stores just in-frame clones and leaves some out. The sample has thousands of clones, around four fifths seen once; the top ten hold less than 8.5%. CDR3 size: 15 residues. The V gene's germline CDR1 is SGHTA and CDR2 FQGNSA. Trimming took 4 bases from V and 4 from J; bases not matched to a gene: 7. Whole-study results and caveats: Normal lung had the highest top T cell clone frequencies.

This receptor was obtained from a person aged 60-79 years with lung adenocarcinoma. V is TRBV7-2 and J is TRBJ2-5; the match to TRBD2 covers 9 bases. What was sequenced was FFPE lung adenocarcinoma in situ tissue. The CDR3 coding sequence is TGTGCCAGCAGCTCCCAGCGGGGGGCCCGAGAGACCCAGTACTTC. This sequence encodes CASSSQRGARETQYF. Full variable domain (missing parts from reference TRBV7-2 and TRBJ2-5): GAGVSQSPSNKVTEKGKDVELRCDPISGHTALYWYRQSLGQGLEFLIYFQGNSAPDKSGLPSDRFSAERTGGSVSTLTIQRTQQEDSAVYLCASSSQRGARETQYFGPGTRLLVL.